These 13 T cell receptor beta chains originate from one sample sequenced in a study of T cells expressing NK-cell markers. TCRdb re-called the 5' RACE reads and gives one entry per CDR3 protein, without DNA. Recorded for this sample: roughly 420,000 distinct CDR3 sequences. Sequenced input: blood T cells: a sorted CD56 or NKG2C T cell subset, CD4+ or CD8+ T cells, or bulk PBMC T cells (not recorded which). The receptors were gathered from a woman aged 18-69 years in good health.

This chain's CDR3 is CASSVADRANEQYF. The chain joins TRBV9 to TRBJ2-7; TCRdb returns TRBD1, unconfirmable since there is no DNA. There are 14 residues in the CDR3. Looked up from germline, CDR1 is SGDLS and CDR2 is YYNGEE. Full variable domain (missing parts from reference TRBV9 and TRBJ2-7): DSGVTQTPKHLITATGQRVTLRCSPRSGDLSVYWYQQSLDQGLQFLIQYYNGEERAKGNILERFSAQQFPDLHSELNLSSLELGDSALYFCASSVADRANEQYFGPGTRLTVT.

The rearrangement joins TRBV12-3 or TRBV12-4 to TRBJ2-1; with no DNA, the TCRdb D assignment of TRBD2 cannot be verified. This CDR3 region has 16 residues. The CDR3 loop reads CASSLVLAGGIWEQFF.

This sequence joins TRBV7-6 and TRBJ2-5; TCRdb names TRBD1, which stays unverified in the absence of DNA. The CDR3 is made up of 13 amino acids. Germline-derived CDR1 and CDR2 are SGHVS and FNYEAQ. This CDR3 is CASSLQGWETQYF.

The rearrangement links TRBV11-2 to TRBJ2-7; TCRdb outputs TRBD2, but without DNA this stays unchecked. This CDR3 has 16 residues. Germline V gene data show CDR1 as SGHAT and CDR2 as FQNNGV. The CDR3 sequence: CASSLDYSLAGDEQYF. The variable domain in full, completed from reference TRBV11-2 and TRBJ2-7, reads EAGVAQSPRYKIIEKRQSVAFWCNPISGHATLYWYQQILGQGPKLLIQFQNNGVVDDSQLPKDRFSAERLKGVDSTLKIQPAKLEDSAVYLCASSLDYSLAGDEQYFGPGTRLTVT.

This rearrangement joins TRBV13 to TRBJ1-6; the TRBD1 assignment by TCRdb is unverifiable without DNA. This CDR3 has 14 residues. Per germline, CDR1 PRHDT and CDR2 FYEKMQ (reference sequence). The CDR3 is CASSIRTGNSPLHF.

V and J are TRBV7-2 and TRBJ2-2; TCRdb picks TRBD2, but there is no DNA to check that call. Germline values: CDR1 SGHTA, CDR2 FQGNSA. This CDR3 is built from 15 residues. CDR3 in amino acids: CASSWTSGNTGELFF.

The chain links TRBV10-3 to TRBJ2-3; there is no DNA to check the TCRdb D call of TRBD1. The CDR3 runs to 15 residues. Germline CDR1 ENHRY, CDR2 SYGVKD. The CDR3: CAISDMKGSTDTQYF.

The chain employs TRBV19 and TRBJ2-3. Germline CDR1 LNHDA, CDR2 SQIVND (reference sequence). CDR3 length: 14 amino acids. CDR3 in amino acids: CASNGAQGTDTQYF.

The CDR3 here is CASSFGLSTGELFF. The chain joins TRBV27 to TRBJ2-2; the D gene TCRdb calls, TRBD2, cannot be checked with no DNA. Germline assignment: CDR1 MNHEY and CDR2 SMNVEV (reference sequence). The CDR3 covers 14 residues.

The V call is TRBV5-1, the J call TRBJ1-1; TCRdb calls TRBD1, which cannot be checked without DNA. CDR3 size: 18 residues. Per germline, CDR1 SGHRS and CDR2 YFSETQ. CDR3 region: CASSWTWDRGLKDTEAFF.

The chain couples TRBV7-2 to TRBJ1-2; as DNA is missing, the TRBD1 call by TCRdb cannot be tested. Per germline, CDR1 SGHTA and CDR2 FQGNSA. This CDR3 comprises 15 residues. The chain's CDR3 is CASSLARAGAYGYTF. Supplemented by reference TRBV7-2 and TRBJ1-2, the full variable domain reads GAGVSQSPSNKVTEKGKDVELRCDPISGHTALYWYRQSLGQGLEFLIYFQGNSAPDKSGLPSDRFSAERTGGSVSTLTIQRTQQEDSAVYLCASSLARAGAYGYTFGSGTRLTVV.

The chain joins TRBV18 to TRBJ2-1; with no DNA, the TCRdb D assignment of TRBD2 cannot be verified. The germline gives CDR1 KGHSH, CDR2 LQKENI. The CDR3 is 16 amino acids. CDR3 sequence reads: CASSPDSGWPNNEQFF.

This rearrangement joins TRBV2 to TRBJ2-3; TCRdb picks TRBD1, but there is no DNA to check that call. Germline assignment: CDR1 SNHLY and CDR2 FYNNEI. The CDR3 runs 14 residues. The CDR3 is CASSEGYRGAPQYF.